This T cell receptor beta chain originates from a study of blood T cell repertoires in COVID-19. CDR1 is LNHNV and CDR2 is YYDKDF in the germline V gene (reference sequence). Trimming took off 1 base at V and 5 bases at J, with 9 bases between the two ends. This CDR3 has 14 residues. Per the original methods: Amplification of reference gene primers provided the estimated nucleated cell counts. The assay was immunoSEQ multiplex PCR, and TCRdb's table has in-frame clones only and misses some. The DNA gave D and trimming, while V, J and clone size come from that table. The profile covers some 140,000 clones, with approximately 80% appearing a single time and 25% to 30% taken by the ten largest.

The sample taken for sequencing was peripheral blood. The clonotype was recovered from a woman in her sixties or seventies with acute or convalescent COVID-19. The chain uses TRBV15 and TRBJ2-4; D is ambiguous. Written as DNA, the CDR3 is TGTGCCACCAGCAGAGGGTCGGGTCAAAACATTCAGTACTTC. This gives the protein CATSRGSGQNIQYF.